The sequence of this T cell receptor beta chain was determined in a study of CD8 T cells in Susac syndrome. Random hexamers were used to reverse transcribe about 0.5 to 1 ug of RNA. Coverage of TCR beta CDR3 amplification by immunoSEQ multiplex PCR extended to 54 Vbeta and 13 Jbeta. TCRdb processed the immunoSEQ multiplex PCR reads anew with MiXCR; each CDR3 protein has one entry. The sample holds some 100,000 distinct CDR3 sequences, about 93% seen once. Sequencing of TCR beta drew on CD8+ and CD4+ T cells from blood. As controls, healthy donors matched for age and sex were used. V gave up 6 bases and J gave up 0 bases, with 12 bases separating them. This CDR3 contains 14 residues. CDR1 and CDR2 (germline): SQVTM, ANQGSEA.

This receptor was taken from a human donor in good health. The V and J genes are TRBV29-1 and TRBJ1-5; the D is unclear. Sequencing input: CD4+ T cells from PBMCs. Written as DNA, the CDR3 is TGCAGCGTGGGAGGGATTAATAGCAATCAGCCCCAGCATTTT. It encodes CSVGGINSNQPQHF.